Listed below are T cell receptor beta chains from one sample, sequenced in a study of metastatic and nonmetastatic thyroid tumors. Using MiXCR, TCRdb reanalyzed the PCR reads. The sample gives over 10,000 clones, around 29% of which show up once; less than 20% is in the top ten. Sequencing used tumor tissue. The receptor source for this set is a female donor with papillary thyroid cancer or a benign thyroid nodule (not recorded which). Some clones in this sample may be carry-over from other donors' samples. CDR3s include the opening cysteine and the closing phenylalanine or tryptophan. The order of the fields is CDR3 protein, CDR3 DNA, clone size, V gene, J gene, D gene. D genes are given only for firm matches. Clone size is shown for a subset of rows, as once, few, many or a class of expanded clone.

CDR3: CASSQEFGTGGSPLHF
DNA: TGCGCCAGCAGCCAAGAATTTGGGACAGGGGGTTCACCCCTCCACTTT
size: -
V: TRBV4-3
J: TRBJ1-6
D: TRBD1

CDR3: CAWSVLAGDTGELFF
DNA: TGTGCCTGGAGTGTACTAGCGGGAGACACCGGGGAGCTGTTTTTT
size: -
V: TRBV30
J: TRBJ2-2
D: TRBD2

CDR3: CASRGGGRQPQHF
DNA: TGTGCCAGCAGAGGGGGGGGGAGACAGCCCCAGCATTTT
size: few
V: TRBV28
J: TRBJ1-5
D: -

CDR3: CASSQGTLRDEQFF
DNA: TGTGCCAGCAGCCAAGGGACATTGCGGGATGAGCAGTTCTTC
size: -
V: TRBV14
J: TRBJ2-1
D: -

CDR3: CASSLVPGGSFGNTIYF
DNA: TGCGCCAGCAGCTTGGTTCCAGGGGGATCATTTGGAAACACCATATATTTT
size: -
V: TRBV5-1
J: TRBJ1-3
D: TRBD1

CDR3: CASSEDGRNTEAFF
DNA: TGTGCCAGCAGTGAAGACGGGAGGAACACTGAAGCTTTCTTT
size: medium-sized
V: TRBV6-1
J: TRBJ1-1
D: -

CDR3: CASSQEPSVAYNEQFF
DNA: TGTGCCAGCAGCCAAGAACCTAGCGTAGCGTACAATGAGCAGTTCTTC
size: many
V: TRBV4-2
J: TRBJ2-1
D: -

CDR3: CASSRDRPGVPGGEQFF
DNA: TGTGCCAGCAGCCGGGACAGACCAGGAGTCCCTGGGGGTGAGCAGTTCTTC
size: medium-sized
V: TRBV7-3
J: TRBJ2-1
D: TRBD1

CDR3: CASSWGTSYEQYF
DNA: TGTGCCAGCAGCTGGGGGACTAGCTACGAGCAGTACTTC
size: -
V: TRBV11-3
J: TRBJ2-7
D: TRBD2

CDR3: CSARPTGMTGELFF
DNA: TGCAGTGCTAGACCTACCGGGATGACCGGGGAGCTGTTTTTT
size: -
V: TRBV20-1
J: TRBJ2-2
D: -

CDR3: CASSATSSSREQFF
DNA: TGTGCCAGCAGCGCCACTTCCTCCTCCCGTGAGCAGTTCTTC
size: many
V: TRBV9
J: TRBJ2-1
D: -

CDR3: CASSPPRGDSPLHF
DNA: TGTGCCAGCAGTCCCCCGCGGGGCGATTCACCCCTCCACTTT
size: once
V: TRBV27
J: TRBJ1-6
D: -

CDR3: CATSISTDSYEQYF
DNA: TGTGCCACCAGCATATCTACAGACTCCTACGAGCAGTACTTC
size: -
V: TRBV15
J: TRBJ2-7
D: -

CDR3: CASSSPLGGDGDEQYF
DNA: TGTGCCAGCAGTTCCCCCCTTGGAGGGGATGGTGACGAGCAGTACTTC
size: -
V: TRBV28
J: TRBJ2-7
D: -

CDR3: CAWKLAGTYEQYF
DNA: TGTGCCTGGAAACTAGCGGGAACCTACGAGCAGTACTTC
size: few
V: TRBV30
J: TRBJ2-7
D: TRBD2

CDR3: CASSEGGVAGAEDTQYF
DNA: TGTGCCAGCAGTGAGGGCGGGGTAGCGGGAGCCGAAGATACGCAGTATTTT
size: few
V: TRBV6-1
J: TRBJ2-3
D: TRBD2

CDR3: CASSSGPYGNQPQHF
DNA: TGTGCCAGCAGCTCGGGACCCTATGGGAATCAGCCCCAGCATTTT
size: -
V: TRBV6-1
J: TRBJ1-5
D: -

CDR3: CAISQKKDQRETQYF
DNA: TGTGCCATCAGCCAAAAGAAGGACCAGCGGGAGACCCAGTACTTC
size: many
V: TRBV10-3
J: TRBJ2-5
D: -

CDR3: CASSQDWGSTDTQYF
DNA: TGTGCCAGCAGCCAAGATTGGGGAAGCACAGATACGCAGTATTTT
size: -
V: TRBV4-2
J: TRBJ2-3
D: -

CDR3: CSARLGNF
DNA: TGCAGTGCTAGACTTGGCAATTTT
size: many
V: TRBV20-1
J: TRBJ2-3
D: -

CDR3: CASRAGTSPYNEQFF
DNA: TGCGCCAGCAGGGCCGGGACCTCCCCCTACAATGAGCAGTTCTTC
size: many
V: TRBV10-1
J: TRBJ2-1
D: -

CDR3: CASSKSGQGNEQYF
DNA: TGTGCCAGCAGCAAATCGGGACAGGGAAACGAGCAGTACTTC
size: -
V: TRBV11-2
J: TRBJ2-7
D: TRBD1

CDR3: CASSLGRTYEQYF
DNA: TGTGCCAGCAGCTTGGGCCGGACCTACGAGCAGTACTTC
size: -
V: TRBV11-2
J: TRBJ2-7
D: -

CDR3: CSAGTSGAHEQYF
DNA: TGCAGTGCGGGGACTAGCGGGGCCCACGAGCAGTACTTC
size: -
V: TRBV20-1
J: TRBJ2-7
D: TRBD2

CDR3: CASSEGASYNSPLHF
DNA: TGTGCCAGCAGTGAGGGAGCATCCTATAATTCACCCCTCCACTTT
size: medium-sized
V: TRBV2
J: TRBJ1-6
D: -

CDR3: CSATAGTSNEQFF
DNA: TGCAGTGCTACCGCCGGGACTAGTAATGAGCAGTTCTTC
size: medium-sized
V: TRBV20-1
J: TRBJ2-1
D: TRBD2

CDR3: CASSLSGSEQYF
DNA: TGTGCCAGTAGTCTTAGCGGGAGCGAGCAGTACTTC
size: few
V: TRBV19
J: TRBJ2-7
D: TRBD2

CDR3: CASTPIDRSSNQPQHF
DNA: TGTGCCAGTACCCCAATCGACAGATCATCCAATCAGCCCCAGCATTTT
size: many
V: TRBV19
J: TRBJ1-5
D: -

CDR3: CASSLERTGRTEAFF
DNA: TGCGCCAGCAGCTTAGAAAGGACAGGACGCACTGAAGCTTTCTTT
size: -
V: TRBV5-1
J: TRBJ1-1
D: TRBD1

CDR3: CASSLGGNYNEQFF
DNA: TGTGCCAGCAGCTTGGGGGGGAACTACAATGAGCAGTTCTTC
size: -
V: TRBV7-3
J: TRBJ2-1
D: TRBD2

CDR3: CSARAGRPDTQYF
DNA: TGCAGTGCTAGAGCTGGAAGGCCAGATACGCAGTATTTT
size: -
V: TRBV20-1
J: TRBJ2-3
D: -

CDR3: CASTHQGFGNYGYTF
DNA: TGTGCCAGCACTCACCAGGGGTTTGGTAACTATGGCTACACCTTC
size: medium-sized
V: TRBV6-1
J: TRBJ1-2
D: -

CDR3: CASSALRTYTEAFF
DNA: TGTGCCAGCAGCGCACTGAGAACCTACACTGAAGCTTTCTTT
size: few
V: TRBV6-1
J: TRBJ1-1
D: -

CDR3: CAWRGLAGLLEFF
DNA: TGTGCCTGGAGGGGACTAGCGGGCCTTCTCGAGTTCTTC
size: -
V: TRBV30
J: TRBJ2-1
D: TRBD2

CDR3: CASSLNIDATRYTF
DNA: TGTGCCAGCAGTCTAAATATTGACGCCACCCGCTACACCTTC
size: -
V: TRBV12-3/TRBV12-4
J: TRBJ1-2
D: -

CDR3: CASSEGDTMGPYF
DNA: TGTGCCAGCAGTGAAGGGGACACGATGGGCCCCTACTTC
size: few
V: TRBV6-1
J: TRBJ2-7
D: -

CDR3: CASRWDSNTGELFF
DNA: TGTGCCAGTAGATGGGACAGCAACACCGGGGAGCTGTTTTTT
size: many
V: TRBV19
J: TRBJ2-2
D: TRBD1

CDR3: CASSPLTRGAQDEQYF
DNA: TGCGCCAGCAGCCCGCTGACCCGGGGGGCGCAGGACGAGCAGTACTTC
size: -
V: TRBV4-1
J: TRBJ2-7
D: -

CDR3: CASSSGLAVAYEQYF
DNA: TGTGCCAGCAGCTCCGGACTAGCGGTGGCCTACGAGCAGTACTTC
size: -
V: TRBV6-2/TRBV6-3
J: TRBJ2-7
D: TRBD2

CDR3: CASSQPRTGPSGANVLTF
DNA: TGTGCCAGCAGCCAACCTCGGACAGGGCCGAGCGGGGCCAACGTCCTGACTTTC
size: many
V: TRBV3-1
J: TRBJ2-6
D: TRBD1

CDR3: CSARGRASGGNQPQHF
DNA: TGCAGTGCTAGGGGGAGGGCGAGCGGAGGGAATCAGCCCCAGCATTTT
size: medium-sized
V: TRBV20-1
J: TRBJ1-5
D: -

CDR3: CASSVASSGANVLIF
DNA: TGTGCCAGCAGTGTAGCGAGCTCTGGGGCCAACGTCCTTATTTTC
size: few
V: TRBV2
J: TRBJ2-6
D: -

CDR3: CASSPSQLSNQPQHF
DNA: TGTGCCAGCTCACCGAGTCAGCTTAGCAATCAGCCCCAGCATTTT
size: many
V: TRBV18
J: TRBJ1-5
D: -

CDR3: CASGSGAYNEQFF
DNA: TGTGCCAGCGGTTCAGGGGCCTACAATGAGCAGTTCTTC
size: -
V: TRBV6-1
J: TRBJ2-1
D: -

CDR3: CASSLERQETQYF
DNA: TGCGCCAGCAGCTTGGAGCGGCAAGAGACCCAGTACTTC
size: -
V: TRBV5-1
J: TRBJ2-5
D: -

CDR3: CATSRGVGAYEQYF
DNA: TGTGCCACCAGCAGAGGGGTAGGGGCCTACGAGCAGTACTTC
size: few
V: TRBV15
J: TRBJ2-7
D: -

CDR3: CASSRRTDTQYF
DNA: TGTGCCAGCTCCCGACGCACAGATACGCAGTATTTT
size: many
V: TRBV18
J: TRBJ2-3
D: -